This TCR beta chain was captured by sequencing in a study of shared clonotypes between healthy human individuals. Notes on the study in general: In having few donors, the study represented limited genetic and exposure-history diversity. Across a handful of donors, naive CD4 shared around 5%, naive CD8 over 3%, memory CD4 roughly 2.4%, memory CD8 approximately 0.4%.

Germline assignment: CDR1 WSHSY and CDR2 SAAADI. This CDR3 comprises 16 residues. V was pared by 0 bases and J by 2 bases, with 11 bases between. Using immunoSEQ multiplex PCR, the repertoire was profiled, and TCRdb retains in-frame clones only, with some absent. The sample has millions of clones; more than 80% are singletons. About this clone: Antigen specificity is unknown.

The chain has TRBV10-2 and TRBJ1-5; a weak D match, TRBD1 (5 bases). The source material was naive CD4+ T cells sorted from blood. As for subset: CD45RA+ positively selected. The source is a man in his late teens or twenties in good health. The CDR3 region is CASSESKGTGNQPQHF. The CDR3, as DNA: TGCGCCAGCAGTGAGTCGAAGGGGACGGGCAATCAGCCCCAGCATTTT.